The next 27 T cell receptor beta chains were all read from a single sample in a study of identical twins. TCRdb used MiXCR to reprocess the 5' RACE reads, holding one entry per CDR3 protein. The sample consists of approximately 890,000 distinct CDR3 sequences, 9% to 15% of them appearing once. A further study also used this sample, focusing on yellow fever vaccine responses in identical twins.

Sequenced sample: PBMCs. The source of these receptors is a woman between 18 and 29 years old in good health.

This clonotype was seen more than once but under ten times. The CDR3 here is CASSAGVADEQFF. In nucleotides, the CDR3 is TGTGCCAGCAGCGCGGGGGTAGCGGATGAGCAGTTCTTC. The chain has TRBV9 and TRBJ2-1; D is possibly TRBD2 (6 bases). The CDR3 contains 13 residues. V lost 3 bases, J lost 8 bases, and 12 bases lay in between. Germline V gene data show CDR1 as SGDLS and CDR2 as YYNGEE.

This rearrangement joins TRBV7-8 to TRBJ2-7; the match to TRBD1 covers 10 bases. Germline CDR1 and CDR2: SGHVS and FQNEAQ. This CDR3 is built from 15 residues. Unmatched junction bases numbered 2, after V lost 3 bases and J lost 0 bases. This CDR3 is CASSFGQGVSYEQYF. The CDR3 DNA reads TGTGCCAGCAGCTTCGGACAGGGGGTCTCCTACGAGCAGTACTTC.

This clonotype appeared many times. The V gene is TRBV10-3, the J gene TRBJ2-7, with 9 bases matching TRBD1. V trimming: 8 bases; J trimming: 3 bases; junction bases outside the gene matches: 14. CDR3 length: 16 amino acids. The germline V gene encodes CDR1 ENHRY and CDR2 SYGVKD. The CDR3, as DNA: TGTGCCATCCTGGGGGGGGACAGGGAGATTCTCTACGAGCAGTACGTC. It specifies CAILGGDREILYEQYV.

J is TRBJ2-2 and V is TRBV6-5, with D possibly being TRBD1 (6 bases). The CDR3 totals 15 residues. Germline CDR1 is MNHEY and CDR2 is SVGAGI. The ends were cut back, 2 bases at V and 4 bases at J, with 11 bases in the middle. This chain's CDR3 is CASSYEGEPTGELFF. The CDR3 nucleotides read TGTGCCAGCAGTTACGAGGGGGAACCCACCGGGGAGCTGTTTTTT.

The chain couples TRBV12-3 or TRBV12-4 to TRBJ2-3; D is undetermined. The CDR3 is 17 amino acids. The V and J ends lost 7 bases and 0 bases respectively, with 20 bases between them. The CDR3 sequence: CASTFQFRWASTDTQYF. CDR3 bases: TGTGCCAGCACTTTTCAATTCCGTTGGGCTAGCACAGATACGCAGTATTTT.

The sample holds a few counts of this clonotype. The rearrangement joins TRBV12-3 or TRBV12-4 to TRBJ1-2; D might be TRBD1 (6 bases). Trimming shortened V by 8 bases and J by 8 bases, and 15 bases separated the two germline ends. The CDR3 sequence is 12 residues long. This chain's CDR3 is CASVRGGEGYTF. In nucleotides, the CDR3 is TGTGCCAGCGTTAGAGGGGGGGAGGGCTACACCTTC.

V usage is TRBV6-5 and J usage is TRBJ1-6, with 8 bases that match TRBD1. CDR3 length: 15 amino acids. Germline V gene lookup returns CDR1 MNHEY and CDR2 SVGAGI. V shed 4 bases and J 7 bases; nucleotides not matched to a gene: 6. The CDR3: CASSSEGQANSPLHF. CDR3 DNA: TGTGCCAGCAGTTCTGAGGGACAGGCCAATTCACCCCTCCACTTT.

The rearrangement uses TRBV28 and TRBJ2-1, with TRBD2 matching 10 bases. Trimming took 4 bases from V and 4 from J; bases not matched to a gene: 7. The CDR3 covers 16 residues. Germline V CDR1 and CDR2: MDHEN, SYDVKM. The CDR3 protein is CASSYLAGDMYNEQFF. Written as DNA, the CDR3 is TGTGCCAGCAGTTACCTAGCGGGGGATATGTACAATGAGCAGTTCTTC.

This clonotype has at least ten counts. This chain joins TRBV27 and TRBJ1-1; TRBD1 matches 11 bases. The CDR3 runs 15 residues. With V trimmed by 4 bases and J by 1 base, 2 bases remained unmatched. The germline CDR1 and CDR2 sequences are MNHEY and SMNVEV (reference sequence). The DNA of the CDR3 is TGTGCCAGCAGTTGGACAGGGGGCTCGAACACTGAAGCTTTCTTT. It specifies CASSWTGGSNTEAFF.

The chain couples TRBV19 to TRBJ2-1; 12 bases are a match to TRBD2. Germline trimming cut 3 bases from V and 5 bases from J; bases unmatched to any gene: 14. The CDR3 sequence is 19 residues long. The germline CDR1 and CDR2 sequences are LNHDA and SQIVND (reference sequence). The CDR3 DNA follows: TGTGCCAGTAGTATTTCACCAGGACTAGCGGGATCTATACACAATGAGCAGTTCTTC. Protein product: CASSISPGLAGSIHNEQFF.

This clonotype showed up just a few times. V is TRBV20-1 and J is TRBJ1-1; TRBD1 might be the D (6 bases). The germline V gene has CDR1 DFQATT and CDR2 SNEGSKA (reference sequence). The ends were cut back, 0 bases at V and 6 bases at J, with 17 bases in the middle. The CDR3 loop spans 15 amino acids. CDR3 in amino acids: CSARDSGALVAEAFF. The CDR3 coding sequence is TGCAGTGCTAGAGATTCAGGGGCTTTAGTCGCTGAAGCTTTCTTT.

This clonotype was detected only a few times. J is TRBJ2-3 and V is TRBV10-3; 11 positions match TRBD2. This CDR3 has 15 residues. The trim removed 5 bases at V and 9 bases at J, leaving 10 bases unmatched. The germline gives CDR1 ENHRY, CDR2 SYGVKD. The CDR3 sequence is CAISSPLAGGDTQYF. The CDR3 nucleotides read TGTGCCATCAGTTCCCCTCTAGCGGGGGGAGACACGCAGTATTTT.

The V call is TRBV7-9, the J call TRBJ2-5; 11 positions match TRBD2. The ends lost 5 bases at V and 5 bases at J; junction bases unmatched: 13. There are 17 residues in the CDR3. CDR1 SEHNR and CDR2 FQNEAQ come from the germline V gene (reference sequence). CDR3: CASSRQGTSGPYETQYF. In nucleotides, the CDR3 is TGTGCCAGCAGCCGACAGGGGACTAGCGGCCCGTATGAGACCCAGTACTTC.

This chain uses TRBV5-1 with TRBJ1-1; D is perhaps TRBD1 (5 bases). V was clipped by 4 bases and J by 6 bases, with 13 bases between them. CDR1 and CDR2 (germline): SGHRS, YFSETQ. This CDR3 is 13 amino acids long. CDR3 nucleotide sequence: TGCGCCAGCAGCAAGGGACCGGCTTCTGAAGCTTTCTTT. It specifies CASSKGPASEAFF.

The chain uses TRBV2 and TRBJ2-5; D call uncertain. This CDR3 region has 13 residues. The germline gives CDR1 SNHLY, CDR2 FYNNEI. Trimming took 7 bases from V and 3 from J, leaving 12 bases between them. CDR3 sequence (DNA): TGTGCCAGCATAGCTGAGGTTGAAGAGACCCAGTACTTC. Protein sequence: CASIAEVEETQYF.

This clonotype was picked up a small number of times. The chain uses TRBV5-1 and TRBJ2-2; a weak D match, TRBD1 (5 bases). The CDR3 extends over 16 amino acids. V was cut by 1 base and J by 0 bases, with 10 bases left in between. Germline CDR1 is SGHRS and CDR2 is YFSETQ. CDR3 loop: CASSLWGATNTGELFF. The DNA of the CDR3 is TGCGCCAGCAGCTTGTGGGGCGCCACGAACACCGGGGAGCTGTTTTTT.

There are a few counts of this clonotype. This chain links TRBV13 with TRBJ2-5; tentatively, D is TRBD2 (5 bases). CDR1 PRHDT and CDR2 FYEKMQ come from the germline V gene (reference sequence). V lost 2 bases, J lost 1 base, and 17 bases lay in between. CDR3 length equals 17 residues. CDR3 in amino acids: CASSLQSDSSTQETQYF. In DNA, the CDR3 is TGTGCCAGCAGCTTACAATCGGACTCCTCAACCCAAGAGACCCAGTACTTC.

In this sample, this clonotype turned up a few times. This chain links TRBV9 with TRBJ1-6; D is perhaps TRBD1 (6 bases). Germline CDR1 reads SGDLS; CDR2 reads YYNGEE. The CDR3 has 15 amino acids. Trimming stripped 0 bases from V and 5 bases from J, with 9 bases between. The DNA of the CDR3 is TGTGCCAGCAGCGTAGAGGACAGAGATAATTCACCCCTCCACTTT. It translates to CASSVEDRDNSPLHF.

The gene calls are TRBV15 and TRBJ2-1, with D unresolved. CDR1 and CDR2 (germline): LNHNV, YYDKDF (reference sequence). The CDR3 covers 15 residues. Trimming left V 3 bases short and J 9 bases short, with 18 bases between. The CDR3 loop is CATSRGRLSIGEQFF. CDR3 DNA: TGTGCCACCAGCAGGGGCAGGTTAAGTATTGGTGAGCAGTTCTTC.

V and J are TRBV9 and TRBJ1-2; TRBD1 aligns across 9 bases. The CDR3 sequence is 15 residues long. CDR1 and CDR2 (germline): SGDLS, YYNGEE. J was trimmed by 1 base and V by 1 base; bases with no gene match: 2. The CDR3 reads CASSVTGGGNYGYTF. The CDR3 DNA sequence: TGTGCCAGCAGCGTAACAGGGGGCGGTAACTATGGCTACACCTTC.

The chain links TRBV5-8 to TRBJ2-1; 8 positions agree with TRBD1. The CDR3 is made up of 15 amino acids. Per germline, CDR1 SGHTS and CDR2 YDEGEE. With V trimmed by 5 bases and J by 8 bases, 12 bases remained unmatched. The CDR3 region is CASSSQGAGSHEQFF. CDR3 DNA: TGTGCCAGCAGTTCGCAGGGGGCCGGGTCGCATGAGCAGTTCTTC.

This clonotype has at least ten counts. The rearrangement joins TRBV12-3 or TRBV12-4 to TRBJ1-6, with TRBD1 as a possible D gene (5 bases). Deletions cut 6 bases from V and 14 bases from J, with 17 bases between. The CDR3 is 13 residues long. Written as DNA, the CDR3 is TGTGCCAGCAGAGACAGCGGGGGTGGTTCCCTCCACTTT. Protein: CASRDSGGGSLHF.

This clonotype was seen repeatedly, ten times or more. The chain couples TRBV7-9 to TRBJ2-1; D is tentatively TRBD1 or TRBD2 (5 bases each). In germline, CDR1 is SEHNR, CDR2 FQNEAQ (reference sequence). The CDR3 runs to 14 residues. V lost 1 base and J lost 12, with 16 bases in between. Written as DNA, the CDR3 is TGTGCCAGCAGCTTAGTTGCAGGGTCAGCGGTGCAGTTCTTC. It is translated as CASSLVAGSAVQFF.

Only a few counts were recorded for this clonotype. The rearrangement joins TRBV11-2 to TRBJ1-2; D is undetermined. Germline V gene sequence: CDR1 SGHAT, CDR2 FQNNGV. The CDR3 loop spans 13 amino acids. The V and J ends lost 5 bases and 6 bases respectively, with 13 bases between them. The CDR3 nucleotides read TGTGCCAGCAGCCGCGTGATGAGAGATGGCTACACCTTC. It is translated as CASSRVMRDGYTF.

This clonotype occurred a few times. This sequence joins TRBV6-5 and TRBJ2-7; 9 bases agree with TRBD1. J lost 5 bases, V lost 0 bases, and 8 bases had no gene match. The CDR3 sequence is 16 residues long. Germline-derived CDR1 and CDR2 are MNHEY and SVGAGI. This CDR3 is CASSYSRTGAAHEQYF. DNA of the CDR3: TGTGCCAGCAGTTACTCCCGGACAGGGGCTGCCCACGAGCAGTACTTC.

The chain joins TRBV25-1 to TRBJ1-1, with a weak D call TRBD1 (6 bases). Germline values: CDR1 MGHDK, CDR2 SYGVNS. The germline V and J ends were trimmed by 0 bases and 0 bases, with 14 bases remaining between them. The CDR3 sequence is 17 residues long. The CDR3 DNA follows: TGTGCCAGCAGTGAATATCCCGGGCAGGGGATGAACACTGAAGCTTTCTTT. Its translation is CASSEYPGQGMNTEAFF.

This clonotype was observed a few times. The genes are TRBV20-1 and TRBJ1-5; D not certain. The CDR3 loop spans 13 amino acids. The ends were cut back, 4 bases at V and 1 base at J, with 8 bases in the middle. Per germline, CDR1 DFQATT and CDR2 SNEGSKA (reference sequence). This chain's CDR3 is CSATDMSNQPQHF. The CDR3 bases are TGCAGTGCTACCGACATGAGCAATCAGCCCCAGCATTTT.